This T cell receptor beta chain was obtained from a study of cytomegalovirus exposure and HLA in healthy donors. The trim removed 5 bases at V and 5 bases at J, leaving 13 bases unmatched. The germline V gene has CDR1 MGHDK and CDR2 SYGVNS. The CDR3 spans 16 residues. The PCR contained 60 Vbeta and 13 Jbeta primers. As processed by the authors: Among the unique TCR beta chains that a later analysis counted, 80 million to 100 million in all, 10 million to 11 million were shared. Method: immunoSEQ multiplex PCR; TCRdb's copy keeps in-frame clones and lacks some. For V, J and clone size, that table is used; D and trimming come from the DNA. The table has roughly 36,000 clones, about 80% seen once; the top ten hold roughly 5.5%. Findings of the study overall: As a later analysis showed, a missense DCLRE1C variant was linked to trimming of TCR beta V- and J-genes. As a later analysis revealed, most CMV-associated TCR beta chains appeared HLA-restricted. Indistinguishability led to the exclusion of some V segments, TRBV6-2 and TRBV6-3 included.

A word on this clone: Its antigen is unidentified.

V usage is TRBV25-1 and J usage is TRBJ2-7; 9 positions agree with TRBD1. Sequencing was carried out using PBMCs. This TCR derives from a male donor in good health and CMV-seronegative. CDR3 DNA sequence: TGTGCCAGCAGTCGCGGGTTGGACAGGGGCGGTCACGAGCAGTACTTC. It is translated as CASSRGLDRGGHEQYF.